A few counts support the clone carrying this T cell receptor beta chain. This sample stems from a study of blood T cell repertoires in COVID-19. Study in general: Spain, Italy and the United States supplied samples that represented acute and convalescent COVID-19. T cells, B-cell-depleted T cells, or PBMCs supplied cDNA or gDNA.

Trimming took 4 bases from V and 4 from J, leaving 8 bases between them. The CDR3 is 13 amino acids. Per the germline V gene, CDR1 is MGHRA and CDR2 is YSYEKL. As processed by the authors: Estimation of nucleated cell counts was performed using reference gene primer amplification. The method was immunoSEQ multiplex PCR; TCRdb's version includes in-frame clones alone and lacks a portion of them. Clone size and the V and J calls come from that table; the DNA yielded D and trimming. Of over 600,000 clones listed, more than 80% are singletons. The source of this sequence is a woman between 18 and 29 years old with acute or convalescent COVID-19. The genes are TRBV4-1 and TRBJ1-5; D is uncertain. Sequenced sample: peripheral blood. The CDR3 nucleotides are TGCGCCAGCAGCCGAGGGCCGAATCAGCCCCAGCATTTT. It encodes CASSRGPNQPQHF.